A selection of T cell receptor beta chains follows, all from one sample in a study of patients and donors after allogeneic stem cell transplantation. TCRdb reanalysed the RT-PCR reads using MiXCR and keeps one entry per CDR3 protein. Counted here are about 960,000 distinct CDR3 sequences, roughly 18% occurring once; the ten biggest clones make up roughly 6%. Sequenced sample: blood, either unsorted or a sorted T cell fraction (not recorded which). The receptors shown here come from a human donor who was either an allogeneic HSCT recipient or a stem cell or donor lymphocyte infusion donor (not recorded which). It is not recorded whose cells these are; they may come from a transplant donor. Both conserved end residues are part of each CDR3. D genes are given only for firm matches. Clone size is given for some rows only: seen once, a few or many times, or a class if the clone is expanded.

CDR3: CAISPWTGSGYTF
DNA: TGTGCCATCAGTCCCTGGACAGGGTCCGGCTACACCTTC
J: TRBJ1-2
V: TRBV10-3
size: few
D: TRBD1

CDR3: CASSTDGLGSNTQYF
DNA: TGTGCCAGCAGCACGGACGGACTAGGGTCGAATACGCAGTATTTT
J: TRBJ2-3
V: TRBV7-3
size: -
D: TRBD2

CDR3: CASSLMQGSSYEQYF
DNA: TGTGCCAGCAGCTTAATGCAGGGGAGCTCCTACGAGCAGTACTTC
J: TRBJ2-7
V: TRBV7-2
size: -
D: -

CDR3: CASSYSQGGSDGYTF
DNA: TGTGCCAGCAGTTACAGTCAGGGAGGGTCGGATGGCTACACCTTC
J: TRBJ1-2
V: TRBV6-5
size: -
D: -

CDR3: CSARTGVRHEQYF
DNA: TGCAGCGCCCGGACAGGGGTGAGACACGAGCAGTACTTC
J: TRBJ2-7
V: TRBV29-1
size: few
D: TRBD1

CDR3: CASSPVNYGYTF
DNA: TGTGCCAGCAGTCCGGTTAACTATGGCTACACCTTC
J: TRBJ1-2
V: TRBV12-3/TRBV12-4
size: -
D: -

CDR3: CASSLGTGGDGQPQHF
DNA: TGTGCCAGCAGCCTAGGAACAGGGGGCGACGGTCAGCCCCAGCATTTT
J: TRBJ1-5
V: TRBV7-9
size: few
D: TRBD1

CDR3: CASSQGAGVGELFF
DNA: TGCGCCAGCAGCCAAGGGGCGGGGGTCGGGGAGCTGTTTTTT
J: TRBJ2-2
V: TRBV4-3
size: few
D: TRBD2

CDR3: CSARIGTMKWGPDTQYF
DNA: TGCAGTGCTAGGATCGGGACAATGAAATGGGGGCCAGATACGCAGTATTTT
J: TRBJ2-3
V: TRBV20-1
size: -
D: -

CDR3: CASEVLDTFSGNTIYF
DNA: TGTGCCAGCGAAGTCCTCGACACGTTCTCTGGAAACACCATATATTTT
J: TRBJ1-3
V: TRBV12-3/TRBV12-4
size: many
D: -

CDR3: CSVEALGLAGGRGYNEQFF
DNA: TGCAGCGTTGAAGCGTTAGGACTAGCGGGAGGAAGGGGATACAATGAGCAGTTCTTC
J: TRBJ2-1
V: TRBV29-1
size: few
D: TRBD2

CDR3: CASSTQGANQPQHF
DNA: TGTGCCAGCAGTACACAGGGGGCGAATCAGCCCCAGCATTTT
J: TRBJ1-5
V: TRBV14
size: -
D: TRBD1

CDR3: CSVPSGSSYNEQFF
DNA: TGCAGTGTCCCTAGCGGGAGCTCCTACAATGAGCAGTTCTTC
J: TRBJ2-1
V: TRBV20-1
size: -
D: TRBD2

CDR3: CASQGRERYNEQFF
DNA: TGTGCCAGCCAAGGGCGGGAACGCTACAATGAGCAGTTCTTC
J: TRBJ2-1
V: TRBV7-9
size: -
D: -

CDR3: CATDSGQGDEQYF
DNA: TGTGCCACCGACTCGGGACAGGGCGACGAGCAGTACTTC
J: TRBJ2-7
V: TRBV10-3
size: many
D: TRBD1

CDR3: CASKMRQVTAYEQYF
DNA: TGCGCCAGCAAGATGAGGCAGGTCACTGCCTACGAGCAGTACTTC
J: TRBJ2-7
V: TRBV5-1
size: many
D: -

CDR3: CSARPSQGSNSPLHF
DNA: TGCAGTGCTAGACCTTCCCAGGGATCCAATTCACCCCTCCACTTT
J: TRBJ1-6
V: TRBV20-1
size: few
D: -

CDR3: CSATGQNSNQPQHF
DNA: TGCAGTGCTACTGGACAGAATAGCAATCAGCCCCAGCATTTT
J: TRBJ1-5
V: TRBV20-1
size: -
D: -

CDR3: CASSFRLASNEQFF
DNA: TGTGCCAGCAGCTTCCGACTAGCGAGCAATGAGCAGTTCTTC
J: TRBJ2-1
V: TRBV5-8
size: few
D: TRBD2

CDR3: CASRLVPEGNTDTQYF
DNA: TGTGCCAGCAGGCTAGTCCCTGAGGGGAACACAGATACGCAGTATTTT
J: TRBJ2-3
V: TRBV27
size: -
D: -

CDR3: CSVVGGSNTGELFF
DNA: TGCAGCGTTGTGGGGGGTTCGAACACCGGGGAGCTGTTTTTT
J: TRBJ2-2
V: TRBV29-1
size: -
D: -

CDR3: CASRSSGVKGYGYTF
DNA: TGTGCCAGCAGATCGTCAGGGGTGAAGGGCTATGGCTACACCTTC
J: TRBJ1-2
V: TRBV27
size: -
D: -

CDR3: CASSPITSGPYNEQFF
DNA: TGTGCCAGCTCACCAATCACTAGCGGGCCCTACAATGAGCAGTTCTTC
J: TRBJ2-1
V: TRBV18
size: few
D: TRBD2

CDR3: CSARGLAGGWGTGELFF
DNA: TGCAGTGCTAGAGGACTAGCGGGGGGCTGGGGCACCGGGGAGCTGTTTTTT
J: TRBJ2-2
V: TRBV20-1
size: -
D: TRBD2

CDR3: CASSLVPGTNTGELFF
DNA: TGTGCCAGCAGTTTAGTCCCGGGTACGAACACCGGGGAGCTGTTTTTT
J: TRBJ2-2
V: TRBV12-3/TRBV12-4
size: few
D: -

CDR3: CASHQLGTELAKNIQYF
DNA: TGTGCCAGCCATCAGCTTGGGACAGAGCTAGCCAAAAACATTCAGTACTTC
J: TRBJ2-4
V: TRBV21-1
size: -
D: -

CDR3: CSASRTSGRLNEQFF
DNA: TGCAGTGCTTCCCGGACTAGCGGGAGACTGAATGAGCAGTTCTTC
J: TRBJ2-1
V: TRBV20-1
size: -
D: TRBD2

CDR3: CASSQMEERGVYNEQFF
DNA: TGTGCCAGCAGTCAAATGGAGGAGCGGGGGGTATACAATGAGCAGTTCTTC
J: TRBJ2-1
V: TRBV12-3/TRBV12-4
size: few
D: TRBD2

CDR3: CSARVFGLAGPSSYNEQFF
DNA: TGCAGTGCTAGAGTATTTGGCCTAGCGGGGCCTAGCTCCTACAATGAGCAGTTCTTC
J: TRBJ2-1
V: TRBV20-1
size: -
D: TRBD2

CDR3: CASSSPGGLPTGTQYF
DNA: TGTGCCAGCAGTTCCCCGGGCGGACTACCAACGGGGACCCAGTACTTC
J: TRBJ2-5
V: TRBV6-5
size: -
D: -

CDR3: CASSERVLPWTEAFF
DNA: TGTGCCAGCTCAGAGAGGGTCTTACCCTGGACTGAAGCTTTCTTT
J: TRBJ1-1
V: TRBV18
size: -
D: -

CDR3: CASSLGPGIEQFF
DNA: TGTGCCAGCAGTTTAGGGCCTGGAATTGAGCAGTTCTTC
J: TRBJ2-1
V: TRBV27
size: -
D: -

CDR3: CASSYSLPGGGRNTEAFF
DNA: TGTGCCAGCAGTTACTCGCTACCTGGGGGAGGCCGGAACACTGAAGCTTTCTTT
J: TRBJ1-1
V: TRBV6-5
size: -
D: -

CDR3: CASSSGLLTGETQYF
DNA: TGCGCCAGCAGCTCAGGACTCCTAACGGGCGAGACCCAGTACTTC
J: TRBJ2-5
V: TRBV5-1
size: few
D: -

CDR3: CASSSPGQTNEQFF
DNA: TGTGCCAGCAGTTCCCCGGGACAAACCAATGAGCAGTTCTTC
J: TRBJ2-1
V: TRBV12-3/TRBV12-4
size: -
D: -

CDR3: CATSRPPKDRGAGNQPQHF
DNA: TGTGCCACCAGCAGACCCCCGAAAGATCGGGGGGCGGGCAATCAGCCCCAGCATTTT
J: TRBJ1-5
V: TRBV15
size: few
D: -

CDR3: CASSPERELFF
DNA: TGTGCCAGCAGCCCCGAGCGAGAGCTGTTTTTT
J: TRBJ2-2
V: TRBV7-9
size: few
D: -

CDR3: CASSFKESMNTEAFF
DNA: TGCGCCAGCAGCTTTAAGGAGTCGATGAACACTGAAGCTTTCTTT
J: TRBJ1-1
V: TRBV5-1
size: few
D: -

CDR3: CASSLEANSPREQYF
DNA: TGTGCCAGCAGCTTGGAAGCGAATTCCCCTAGGGAGCAGTACTTC
J: TRBJ2-7
V: TRBV5-5
size: -
D: -

CDR3: CASSQDSSTLYEQYF
DNA: TGCGCCAGCAGCCAAGATTCGTCCACCCTCTACGAGCAGTACTTC
J: TRBJ2-7
V: TRBV4-3
size: few
D: -

CDR3: CASSPLDFSYNEQFF
DNA: TGTGCCAGCAGTCCACTAGACTTCTCCTACAATGAGCAGTTCTTC
J: TRBJ2-1
V: TRBV27
size: -
D: -

CDR3: CSVRPGQTTGELFF
DNA: TGCAGCGTAAGACCGGGACAGACCACCGGGGAGCTGTTTTTT
J: TRBJ2-2
V: TRBV29-1
size: few
D: TRBD1

CDR3: CASRDRDQHLGEQYF
DNA: TGTGCCAGCAGAGACCGGGACCAACACTTAGGAGAGCAGTACTTC
J: TRBJ2-7
V: TRBV2
size: few
D: -

CDR3: CASSLGPGVNNEQFF
DNA: TGTGCCAGCAGCTTAGGGCCAGGGGTGAACAATGAGCAGTTCTTC
J: TRBJ2-1
V: TRBV5-5
size: -
D: -

CDR3: CASSPLGVTEAFF
DNA: TGTGCCAGCTCCCCCCTCGGGGTCACTGAAGCTTTCTTT
J: TRBJ1-1
V: TRBV18
size: -
D: -

CDR3: CASSPAWPGEDTQYF
DNA: TGCGCCAGCAGCCCCGCGTGGCCTGGGGAGGATACGCAGTATTTT
J: TRBJ2-3
V: TRBV5-1
size: -
D: -

CDR3: CAIRRETGADEQYF
DNA: TGTGCCATCAGGAGAGAGACAGGGGCTGACGAGCAGTACTTC
J: TRBJ2-7
V: TRBV10-3
size: few
D: TRBD1

CDR3: CASSLDGVGYNEQFF
DNA: TGCGCCAGCAGCTTGGACGGGGTGGGCTACAATGAGCAGTTCTTC
J: TRBJ2-1
V: TRBV5-1
size: few
D: -

CDR3: CASREGGKLFF
DNA: TGTGCCAGCAGAGAGGGAGGAAAACTGTTTTTT
J: TRBJ1-4
V: TRBV12-3/TRBV12-4
size: -
D: -

CDR3: CSATSGDRGPEAFF
DNA: TGCAGCGCAACGTCGGGTGACAGGGGACCTGAAGCTTTCTTT
J: TRBJ1-1
V: TRBV29-1
size: few
D: TRBD1

CDR3: CSSAPLAGGPIEQYF
DNA: TGCAGTTCTGCCCCACTAGCGGGAGGGCCAATCGAGCAGTACTTC
J: TRBJ2-7
V: TRBV20-1
size: -
D: TRBD2

CDR3: CASSVGGGLYEQYF
DNA: TGTGCCAGCAGCGTAGGAGGAGGGTTGTACGAGCAGTACTTC
J: TRBJ2-7
V: TRBV9
size: few
D: -

CDR3: CASSLLTGRGEKLFF
DNA: TGTGCCAGCAGTTTACTGACAGGGAGGGGTGAAAAACTGTTTTTT
J: TRBJ1-4
V: TRBV28
size: few
D: TRBD1

CDR3: CASSPEGITGGETQYF
DNA: TGTGCCAGCAGTCCCGAGGGGATAACGGGGGGAGAGACCCAGTACTTC
J: TRBJ2-5
V: TRBV28
size: -
D: TRBD2

CDR3: CASSPPRDNEQFF
DNA: TGTGCCAGCAGCCCCCCCAGGGACAATGAGCAGTTCTTC
J: TRBJ2-1
V: TRBV7-3
size: few
D: -

CDR3: CASSVIGLGPHEQFF
DNA: TGTGCCAGCAGCGTAATAGGACTAGGTCCCCATGAGCAGTTCTTC
J: TRBJ2-1
V: TRBV9
size: few
D: TRBD2

CDR3: CASSLLGETYGYTF
DNA: TGTGCCAGCAGTCTCCTAGGGGAAACCTATGGCTACACCTTC
J: TRBJ1-2
V: TRBV6-1
size: few
D: -

CDR3: CASSESQGLATYEQYF
DNA: TGCGCCAGCAGTGAGTCTCAGGGACTGGCTACCTACGAGCAGTACTTC
J: TRBJ2-7
V: TRBV10-2
size: few
D: -

CDR3: CSARELTGAPNYGYTF
DNA: TGCAGTGCTAGAGAACTAACAGGGGCCCCTAACTATGGCTACACCTTC
J: TRBJ1-2
V: TRBV20-1
size: -
D: TRBD1